The rows below give T cell receptor beta chains drawn from one sample of a study of post-analysis software for immune sequencing data. A single record per CDR3 protein comes from TCRdb applying MiXCR to the PCR reads. The data hold roughly 540,000 distinct CDR3 sequences, with around a third observed a single time. The material sequenced was blood. The receptors were gathered from a girl under 18 with multiple sclerosis. The conserved cysteine and the conserved F or W are not part of the CDR3 here.

V gene: TRBV15
CDR3 protein: ATSRVGGAVSDTQY

V gene: TRBV27
CDR3 protein: ASSPYRDLTDTQY

V gene: TRBV6-5
CDR3 protein: ASSYAAREKLF

V gene: TRBV15
CDR3 protein: ATSRARTRDDEQF

V gene: TRBV12-3/TRBV12-4
CDR3 protein: ASSNYSIRVDKNIQY

V gene: TRBV6-2/TRBV6-3
CDR3 protein: ASTAGQGFYT

V gene: TRBV5-1
CDR3 protein: ASSLASGASYEQY

V gene: TRBV3-1
CDR3 protein: ASSQDPGASGDTQY

V gene: TRBV29-1
CDR3 protein: SAGTGATEAF

V gene: TRBV7-9
CDR3 protein: AKKRARQGITEAF

V gene: TRBV15
CDR3 protein: ATSRDWADYT

V gene: TRBV5-1
CDR3 protein: ASSFFAQGDTGELF

V gene: TRBV10-3
CDR3 protein: AISDSGAVDNEQF

V gene: TRBV20-1
CDR3 protein: SSSGGETDTQY

V gene: TRBV29-1
CDR3 protein: SASGRGSYGYT

V gene: TRBV7-2
CDR3 protein: ASSRDSGNTEAF

V gene: TRBV7-2
CDR3 protein: ASSFDSGYNEQF

V gene: TRBV27
CDR3 protein: ASSSEDRVGDEQY

V gene: TRBV5-1
CDR3 protein: ASSLESRNEQF

V gene: TRBV6-5
CDR3 protein: ASSPGTGDSYEQY

V gene: TRBV4-1
CDR3 protein: ASSRWTGAFTDTQY

V gene: TRBV20-1
CDR3 protein: SGRGQETQY

V gene: TRBV12-3/TRBV12-4
CDR3 protein: ASSTGAQPQH

V gene: TRBV29-1
CDR3 protein: SVDRGMNTEAF

V gene: TRBV7-3
CDR3 protein: ASSDPGNSPLH

V gene: TRBV20-1
CDR3 protein: SADWTTFGTQY

V gene: TRBV7-8
CDR3 protein: ASSGMWGGGFSTDTQY

V gene: TRBV6-5
CDR3 protein: ASSYSGTGYT

V gene: TRBV7-9
CDR3 protein: ASSSPTARGAF

V gene: TRBV29-1
CDR3 protein: SVERRGGGSYNEQF

V gene: TRBV5-1
CDR3 protein: ASSLDRIGTEAF

V gene: TRBV20-1
CDR3 protein: SARAGGNTEAF

V gene: TRBV2
CDR3 protein: ASRETGQVYEQY

V gene: TRBV6-6
CDR3 protein: ASSYARDRGYDTEAF

V gene: TRBV20-1
CDR3 protein: SANLAVQETQY

V gene: TRBV7-2
CDR3 protein: ASSLQSSFGGAVFYEQY

V gene: TRBV7-7
CDR3 protein: ASSLGQGLHNEQF

V gene: TRBV5-6
CDR3 protein: ASSLKATTYTDTQY

V gene: TRBV18
CDR3 protein: ASSPRLLQGDRSGANVLT

V gene: TRBV29-1
CDR3 protein: SVQGARGEKLF

V gene: TRBV12-3/TRBV12-4
CDR3 protein: ASSNRLSYNEQF

V gene: TRBV12-3/TRBV12-4
CDR3 protein: ASSLRGSSGQPQH

V gene: TRBV24-1
CDR3 protein: ATSDPTGNYGYT